The rows below give T cell receptor beta chains drawn from one sample of a study of control samples from healthy donors and cancer patients. This table comes from immunoSEQ multiplex PCR, and its TCRdb copy is limited to in-frame clones, with some not included. The sample shows around 100,000 clones, about 85% of them seen only once. Sequencing was done on a sample of blood. The receptors were sampled from a woman in her seventies in good health. CDR3s include the opening cysteine and the closing phenylalanine or tryptophan. D genes are given only for firm matches. Some rows have no size entry. The others give once, few or many, or a class for an expanded clone.

d_call	clone_size	j_call	v_call	cdr3_nt	cdr3_aa
TRBD1	NA	TRBJ2-5	TRBV4-1	TGCGCCAGCAGCCAAGACGGACAGGGCAGCCAAGAGACCCAGTACTTC	CASSQDGQGSQETQYF
NA	NA	TRBJ1-3	TRBV5-1	TGCGCCAGCAGCTTGGGATCTGGAAACACCATATATTTT	CASSLGSGNTIYF
TRBD1	few	TRBJ2-1	TRBV28	TGTGCCAGCAGTTCTACCGGGACAGGGGGGAATGAGCAGTTCTTC	CASSSTGTGGNEQFF
NA	NA	TRBJ1-1	TRBV18	TGTGCCAGCTCACCCTCGGGACCGGTGGGCACTGAAGCTTTCTTT	CASSPSGPVGTEAFF
NA	NA	TRBJ1-1	TRBV2	TGTGCCAGCACCAGGACAGTTGAAGCTTTCTTT	CASTRTVEAFF
NA	few	TRBJ1-1	TRBV4-1	TGCGCCAGCAGTCTACTTCAGGGGCAAGGTTCTGAAGCTTTCTTT	CASSLLQGQGSEAFF
TRBD1	NA	TRBJ1-1	TRBV5-1	TGCGCCAGCAGGGGGGACAGGAACACTGAAGCTTTCTTT	CASRGDRNTEAFF
NA	NA	TRBJ2-5	TRBV6-6	TGTGCCAGCAGTTACAACCAGCGTTTATGGGAGACCCAGTACTTC	CASSYNQRLWETQYF
NA	NA	TRBJ2-7	TRBV5-8	TGTGCCAGCAGCTTGGAATCGCAGGGTGCGCAGTACTTC	CASSLESQGAQYF
NA	NA	TRBJ1-5	TRBV19	TGTGCCAGTAGTATGTGGCCCGGTCAGCCCCAGCATTTT	CASSMWPGQPQHF
NA	NA	TRBJ1-5	TRBV12-3/TRBV12-4	TGTGCCAGCAGTTTCAGAGATCAGTCGCCCCAGCATTTT	CASSFRDQSPQHF
NA	NA	TRBJ1-3	TRBV5-1	TGCGCCAGCAGCACCACCCGGGACAACTCTGGAAACACCATATATTTT	CASSTTRDNSGNTIYF
TRBD1	NA	TRBJ1-2	TRBV6-5	TGTGCCAGCTGGGGACAGGGAACCTCTAACTATGGCTACACCTTC	CASWGQGTSNYGYTF
NA	NA	TRBJ2-1	TRBV4-3	TGCGCCAGCAGCCAAGAGGGGCACTTCTACAATGAGCAGTTCTTC	CASSQEGHFYNEQFF
TRBD1	NA	TRBJ1-6	TRBV5-6	TGTGCCAGCAGCTCGGGACAGGGGCGGAATTCACCCCTCCACTTT	CASSSGQGRNSPLHF
NA	NA	TRBJ2-1	TRBV7-8	TGTGCCAGCAGCTTAGTGGAGGGGGGGTTGGATGAGCAGTTCTTC	CASSLVEGGLDEQFF
TRBD1	NA	TRBJ1-4	TRBV7-2	TGTGCCAGCAGCCGGGACAGGGGTTATGAAAAACTGTTTTTT	CASSRDRGYEKLFF
NA	NA	TRBJ2-7	TRBV5-1	TGCGCCAGCAGGAGCTCCGTCTCCTACGAGCAGTACTTC	CASRSSVSYEQYF
NA	NA	TRBJ2-3	TRBV11-2	TGTGCCAGCAGCGAACTTAGAACAGATACGCAGTATTTT	CASSELRTDTQYF
NA	NA	TRBJ2-2	TRBV18	TGTGCCAGCTCACCACCAGGTCAACCCGCGAACACCGGGGAGCTGTTTTTT	CASSPPGQPANTGELFF
NA	NA	TRBJ2-5	TRBV11-2	TGTGCCAGCAGCTTAGACCGGAGAGAGACCCAGTACTTC	CASSLDRRETQYF
NA	NA	TRBJ1-2	TRBV7-9	TGTGCCAGCAGCTCTCTGGGAGACTATGGCTACACCTTC	CASSSLGDYGYTF
NA	NA	TRBJ2-1	TRBV5-6	TGTGCCAGCAGCCCGACAGTGGGTGAGCAGTTCTTC	CASSPTVGEQFF
NA	NA	TRBJ2-1	TRBV25-1	TGTGCCAGCAGTGAAACCCTCGGGACGCTCAATGAGCAGTTCTTC	CASSETLGTLNEQFF
NA	NA	TRBJ2-7	TRBV5-1	TGCGCCAGCAGCTCCCAAACGGGTACTAGCTCCTACGAGCAGTACTTC	CASSSQTGTSSYEQYF
NA	few	TRBJ2-7	TRBV24-1	TGTGCCACCAGTCGCGGAAAGAGCTCCTACGAGCAGTACTTC	CATSRGKSSYEQYF
TRBD1	NA	TRBJ1-3	TRBV9	TGTGCCAGCAGCGGCGACAGGGAGCCAACGAACACCATATATTTT	CASSGDREPTNTIYF
TRBD1	NA	TRBJ1-2	TRBV19	TGTGCCACCACAAAGGGGACAGACAACTATGGCTACACCTTC	CATTKGTDNYGYTF
TRBD2	NA	TRBJ2-7	TRBV5-4	TGTGCCAGCAGCCCCGAGGTAGCGGGAGTCCACGAGCAGTACTTC	CASSPEVAGVHEQYF
NA	few	TRBJ1-3	TRBV6-5	TGTGCCAGCGGATTGGGCTCTGGAAACACCATATATTTT	CASGLGSGNTIYF
NA	NA	TRBJ2-5	TRBV7-9	TGTGCCAGCAGCGGTGGACACAAAGAGACCCAGTACTTC	CASSGGHKETQYF
NA	NA	TRBJ2-2	TRBV10-2	TGCGCCAGCAGCCCACAGGGTACCGGGGAGCTGTTTTTT	CASSPQGTGELFF
TRBD2	NA	TRBJ2-3	TRBV5-6	TGTGCCAGCAGCTTGGCTGTGCGGGGGGGCCAAGATACGCAGTATTTT	CASSLAVRGGQDTQYF
TRBD1	NA	TRBJ1-5	TRBV19	TGTGCCAGTAGTATCAGGCGGGGACAGGGGAGAGGCAATCAGCCCCAGCATTTT	CASSIRRGQGRGNQPQHF
NA	few	TRBJ2-3	TRBV7-2	TGTGCCAGCAGCCCAGACGGCTCCACAGATACGCAGTATTTT	CASSPDGSTDTQYF
NA	once	TRBJ1-3	TRBV3-1/TRBV3-2	TGTGCCAGCAGCCAAGGAATTGGAAACACCATATATTTT	CASSQGIGNTIYF
TRBD2	once	TRBJ2-1	TRBV7-2	TGTGCCAGCAGCAACAATCCCGGGGGGTTCGGTGAGCAGTTCTTC	CASSNNPGGFGEQFF
TRBD1	NA	TRBJ2-7	TRBV5-6	TGTGCCAGCAGCTTGGCGCCGACAGGGATCCACGAGCAGTACTTC	CASSLAPTGIHEQYF
NA	NA	TRBJ1-4	TRBV9	TGTGCCAGCAGCGTAGGGGGGGCTAATGAAAAACTGTTTTTT	CASSVGGANEKLFF
NA	NA	TRBJ1-5	TRBV4-1	TGCGCCAGCAGCCAAGCGGGATGGGGGGCCAATCAGCCCCAGCATTTT	CASSQAGWGANQPQHF
NA	NA	TRBJ2-7	TRBV6-5	TGTGCCAGCAGTTCCTCCCTAGCCGAGCAGTACTTC	CASSSSLAEQYF
NA	NA	TRBJ1-6	TRBV19	TGTGCCAGTAGTATAGGGCCAGGGCGAAGTTCACCCCTCCACTTT	CASSIGPGRSSPLHF
TRBD1	NA	TRBJ1-5	TRBV9	TGTGCCAGCAGCGGGGACGGACAGGAAAATCAGCCCCAGCATTTT	CASSGDGQENQPQHF
TRBD1	few	TRBJ2-7	TRBV13	TGTGCCAGCAGCCCAAGGACAGGGGAACACGAGCAGTACTTC	CASSPRTGEHEQYF
NA	NA	TRBJ2-1	TRBV20-1	TGCAGTGCTAGTCGGAGCAATGAGCAGTTCTTC	CSASRSNEQFF
NA	NA	TRBJ2-1	TRBV5-4	TGTGCCAGCAGCTTGGCCTGGGGGGGCCTGAATGAGCAGTTCTTC	CASSLAWGGLNEQFF
NA	many	TRBJ1-6	TRBV4-1	TGCGCCAGCAGCCAAGTCCCGTTGGGCTCCTATAATTCACCCCTCCACTTT	CASSQVPLGSYNSPLHF
NA	NA	TRBJ2-2	TRBV27	TGTGCCAGCTCCCGCCGGGGCCTGAACACCGGGGAGCTGTTTTTT	CASSRRGLNTGELFF
NA	NA	TRBJ1-4	TRBV6-6	TGTGCCAGCAGGACCACCGGGACTGCAACTAATGAAAAACTGTTTTTT	CASRTTGTATNEKLFF
TRBD1	NA	TRBJ2-2	TRBV10-2	TGCGCCAGCAGGGCGGGACAGGACACCGGGGAGCTGTTTTTT	CASRAGQDTGELFF